A single sample gave rise to the 9 T cell receptor beta chains below, sequenced in a study of blood T cell repertoires in COVID-19. The method was immunoSEQ multiplex PCR; TCRdb's version includes in-frame clones alone and lacks a portion of them. The sample has some 200,000 clones, approximately 84% seen once. The sequencing sample was made of peripheral blood. The receptors shown here come from a woman aged 25 to 39 who had recovered from COVID-19.

This chain's CDR3 is CASTPPRETGYRRNTIYF. Here the CDR3 DNA reads TGTGCCAGTACCCCACCTCGGGAGACAGGGTATCGTCGAAACACCATATATTTT. This rearrangement joins TRBV19 to TRBJ1-3, with 7 positions matching TRBD1. The CDR3 extends over 18 amino acids. Germline CDR1 reads LNHDA; CDR2 reads SQIVND (reference sequence). V was pared by 7 bases and J by 5 bases, with 20 bases of the junction left unmatched.

The chain has TRBV24-1 and TRBJ2-4, with TRBD1 identical over 7 bases. CDR3 size: 16 residues. Trimming at V came to 5 bases and at J to 0 bases, leaving 6 bases not matched to a gene. Germline CDR1 reads KGHDR; CDR2 reads SFDVKD. The CDR3 DNA follows: TGTGCCACCAGTGCAGGGGGTATGGGAGCCAAAAACATTCAGTACTTC. It yields the protein CATSAGGMGAKNIQYF.

The V call is TRBV7-9, the J call TRBJ1-4; D gene ambiguous. Between the trimmed V and J ends, which lost 5 bases and 10 bases, there was a span of 17 bases. Germline V lookup: CDR1 SEHNR, CDR2 FQNEAQ (reference sequence). This CDR3 has 14 amino acids. CDR3 protein: CASSPEWSEGKLFF. The CDR3 bases are TGTGCCAGCAGCCCAGAGTGGTCAGAGGGAAAACTGTTTTTT.

The chain joins TRBV7-8 to TRBJ1-1; D not resolved. V was trimmed by 0 bases and J by 11 bases, leaving 13 bases between them. Germline V gene lookup returns CDR1 SGHVS and CDR2 FQNEAQ. This CDR3 is built from 13 residues. CDR3 amino acids: CASSLASPRPAFF. CDR3 bases: TGTGCCAGCAGCTTAGCTAGCCCCAGACCGGCTTTCTTT.

J is TRBJ1-1 and V is TRBV6-5, with 8 bases that match TRBD1. J was trimmed by 1 base and V by 6 bases; bases with no gene match: 4. This CDR3 has 14 amino acids. From germline, CDR1 is MNHEY and CDR2 SVGAGI. CDR3 in amino acids: CASRPGTGNTEAFF. In DNA form, the CDR3 reads TGTGCCAGCAGGCCCGGGACAGGGAACACTGAAGCTTTCTTT.

The genes are TRBV10-1 and TRBJ2-3, with 9 bases aligning to TRBD2. The CDR3 sequence is 14 residues long. V lost 6 bases and J lost 6; bases outside the gene matches: 7. In germline, CDR1 is WNHNN, CDR2 SYGVQD (reference sequence). The CDR3 nucleotides read TGCGCCAGCAGCCTTAGCGGGAGTCGGGATACGCAGTATTTT. Protein: CASSLSGSRDTQYF.

This chain links TRBV29-1 with TRBJ1-1, with 7 bases fitting TRBD1. The CDR3 contains 17 residues. Germline-derived CDR1 and CDR2 are SQVTM and ANQGSEA. V gave up 2 bases and J gave up 0 bases; unmatched junction bases: 12. The CDR3 coding sequence is TGCAGCGTTGAACCGACAGGGATTGGCCCTTTGAACACTGAAGCTTTCTTT. It translates to CSVEPTGIGPLNTEAFF.

The CDR3 DNA follows: TGCGCCAGCAGTCCCGGGTCTACCACCTACAATGAGCAGTTCTTC. Translating it yields CASSPGSTTYNEQFF. The chain joins TRBV10-1 to TRBJ2-1; no reliable D call. The CDR3 spans 15 residues. Trimming left V 5 bases short and J 2 bases short, with 13 bases between. Germline loops: CDR1 WNHNN, CDR2 SYGVQD (reference sequence).

This clone was detected only a few times. This sequence joins TRBV9 and TRBJ2-5, with 9 bases aligning to TRBD2. CDR3 length: 19 amino acids. The germline V gene encodes CDR1 SGDLS and CDR2 YYNGEE. V lost 0 bases, J lost 0 bases, and 12 bases stayed unmatched. The CDR3 protein is CASSVEGTSRGGYQETQYF. The DNA of the CDR3 is TGTGCCAGCAGCGTAGAAGGGACTAGCAGGGGAGGGTACCAAGAGACCCAGTACTTC.